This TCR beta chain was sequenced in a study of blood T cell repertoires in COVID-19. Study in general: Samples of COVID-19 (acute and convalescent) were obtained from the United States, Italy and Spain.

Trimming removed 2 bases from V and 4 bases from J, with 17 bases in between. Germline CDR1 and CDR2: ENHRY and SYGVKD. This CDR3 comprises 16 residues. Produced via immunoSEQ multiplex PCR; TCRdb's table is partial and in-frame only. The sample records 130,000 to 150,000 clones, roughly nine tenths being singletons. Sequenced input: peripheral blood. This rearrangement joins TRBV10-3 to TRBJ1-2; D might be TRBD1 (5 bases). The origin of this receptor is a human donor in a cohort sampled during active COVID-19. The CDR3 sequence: CAISEPPGGGAYGYTF. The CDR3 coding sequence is TGTGCCATCAGTGAGCCGCCGGGGGGGGGTGCCTATGGCTACACCTTC.